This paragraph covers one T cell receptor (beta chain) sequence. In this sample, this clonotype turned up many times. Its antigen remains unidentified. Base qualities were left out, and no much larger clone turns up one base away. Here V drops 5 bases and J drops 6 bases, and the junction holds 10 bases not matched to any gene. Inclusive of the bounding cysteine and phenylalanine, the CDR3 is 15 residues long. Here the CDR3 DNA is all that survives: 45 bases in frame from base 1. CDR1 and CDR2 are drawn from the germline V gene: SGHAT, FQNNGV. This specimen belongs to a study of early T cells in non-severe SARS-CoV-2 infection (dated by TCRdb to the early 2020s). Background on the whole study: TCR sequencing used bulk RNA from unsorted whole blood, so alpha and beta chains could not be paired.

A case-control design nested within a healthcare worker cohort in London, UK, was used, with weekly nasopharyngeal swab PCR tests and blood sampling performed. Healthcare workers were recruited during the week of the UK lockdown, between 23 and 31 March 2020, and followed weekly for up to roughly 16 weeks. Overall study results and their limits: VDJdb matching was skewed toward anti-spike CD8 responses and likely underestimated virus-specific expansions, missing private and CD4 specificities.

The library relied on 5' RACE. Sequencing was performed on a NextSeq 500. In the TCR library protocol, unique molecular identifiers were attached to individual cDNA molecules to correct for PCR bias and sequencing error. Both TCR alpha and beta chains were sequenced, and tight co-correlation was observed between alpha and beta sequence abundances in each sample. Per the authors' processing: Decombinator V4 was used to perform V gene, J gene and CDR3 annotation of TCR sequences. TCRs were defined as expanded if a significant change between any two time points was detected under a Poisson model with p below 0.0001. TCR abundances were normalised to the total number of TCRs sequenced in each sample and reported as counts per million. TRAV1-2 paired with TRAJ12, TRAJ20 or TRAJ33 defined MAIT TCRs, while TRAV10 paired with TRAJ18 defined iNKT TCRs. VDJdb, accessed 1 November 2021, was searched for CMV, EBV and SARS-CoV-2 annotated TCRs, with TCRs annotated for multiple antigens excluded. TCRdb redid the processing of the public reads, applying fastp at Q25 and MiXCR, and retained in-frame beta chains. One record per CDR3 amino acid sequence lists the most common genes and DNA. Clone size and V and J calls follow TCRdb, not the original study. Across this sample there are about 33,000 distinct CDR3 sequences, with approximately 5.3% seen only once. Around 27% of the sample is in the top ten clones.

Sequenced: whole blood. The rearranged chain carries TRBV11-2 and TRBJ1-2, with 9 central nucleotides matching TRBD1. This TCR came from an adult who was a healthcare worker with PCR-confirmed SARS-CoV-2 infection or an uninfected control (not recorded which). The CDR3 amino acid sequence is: CASSAQYWTGDGYTF. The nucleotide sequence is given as TGTGCCAGCAGCGCCCAGTACTGGACAGGGGATGGCTACACCTTC.